In this sample, the clone carrying this TCR beta chain turned up a few times. Its antigen is unknown. Individual cDNA molecules were tagged with unique molecular identifiers. A single record per CDR3 protein comes from TCRdb applying MiXCR to the 5' RACE reads. The data show 75,000 to 90,000 distinct CDR3 sequences, 10% seen once. The CDR3 is made up of 14 amino acids. V was cut by 5 bases and J by 2 bases, with 9 bases left in between. Per germline, CDR1 SGHTA and CDR2 FQGNSA. This sample is drawn from a study of early T cells in non-severe SARS-CoV-2 infection. Overall study findings and caveats: Matching results from VDJdb favored anti-spike CD8 responses, leaving private and CD4 specificities undetected.

This clonotype was obtained from an adult who was a healthcare worker with PCR-confirmed SARS-CoV-2 infection or an uninfected control (not recorded which). Sequencing used whole blood, obtained at baseline. The chain joins TRBV7-2 to TRBJ2-2; D is undetermined. The CDR3 loop is CASSPLRNTGELFF. The CDR3 DNA is TGTGCCAGCAGCCCGCTGCGTAACACCGGGGAGCTGTTTTTT.